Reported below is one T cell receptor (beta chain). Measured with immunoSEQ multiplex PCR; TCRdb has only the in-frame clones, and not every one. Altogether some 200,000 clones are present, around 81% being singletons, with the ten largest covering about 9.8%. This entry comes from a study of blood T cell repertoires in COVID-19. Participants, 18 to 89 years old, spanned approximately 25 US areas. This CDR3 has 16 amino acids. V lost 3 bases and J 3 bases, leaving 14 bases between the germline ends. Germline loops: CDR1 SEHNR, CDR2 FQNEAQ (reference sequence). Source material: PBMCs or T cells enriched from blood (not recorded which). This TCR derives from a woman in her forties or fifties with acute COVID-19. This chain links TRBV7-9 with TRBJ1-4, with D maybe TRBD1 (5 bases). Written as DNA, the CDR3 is TGTGCCAGCAGCTTCCCTCAGGGTAAAGCTAATGAAAAACTGTTTTTT. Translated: CASSFPQGKANEKLFF.